This T cell receptor beta chain was recovered during a study of shared clonotypes between healthy human individuals. Study observations and caveats: Naive subsets, compared against memory subsets, generally had larger estimated richness values. Compared with clonotypes that all four donors shared, non-shared clonotypes had lower generation probabilities.

With regard to this clone: Antigen specificity is unknown.

Profiled with immunoSEQ multiplex PCR; TCRdb holds only in-frame clones, not every one. The top ten hold 0.1% to 0.15% of the sample, which has some 2 million clones, roughly 95% seen once. All donors were Caucasian adults living in Nashville, Tennessee. CD4+ cells underwent separation, giving CD45RA+ naive and CD45RA-negative memory subsets. The TCR originated in a man between 18 and 29 years old in good health. What was sequenced was naive CD4+ T cells sorted from blood. Subset given: CD45RA+ positively selected.

The CDR3 DNA is TGCGCCAGCAGCCAAGATAGGACTGCAACTAATGAAAAACTGTTTTTT. As protein: CASSQDRTATNEKLFF. The chain uses TRBV4-1 and TRBJ1-4; D is ambiguous. The V end was cut by 0 bases, the J end by 0 bases, with 8 bases between. This CDR3 has 16 amino acids. Germline V gene lookup returns CDR1 MGHRA and CDR2 YSYEKL.